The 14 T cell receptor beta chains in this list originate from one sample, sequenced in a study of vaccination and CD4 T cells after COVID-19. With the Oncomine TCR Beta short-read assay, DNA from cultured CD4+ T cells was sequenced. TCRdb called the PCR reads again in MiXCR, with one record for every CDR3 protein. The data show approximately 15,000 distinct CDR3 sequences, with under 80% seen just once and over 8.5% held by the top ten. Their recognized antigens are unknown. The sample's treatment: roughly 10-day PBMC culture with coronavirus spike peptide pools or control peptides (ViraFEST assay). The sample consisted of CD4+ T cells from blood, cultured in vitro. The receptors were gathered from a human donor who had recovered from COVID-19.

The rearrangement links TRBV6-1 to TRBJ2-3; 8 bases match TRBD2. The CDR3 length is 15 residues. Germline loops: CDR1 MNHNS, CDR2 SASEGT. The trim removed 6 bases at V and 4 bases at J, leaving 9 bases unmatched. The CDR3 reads CASSTGTSRADTQYF. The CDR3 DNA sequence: TGTGCCAGCAGCACAGGGACTAGTCGAGCAGATACGCAGTATTTT.

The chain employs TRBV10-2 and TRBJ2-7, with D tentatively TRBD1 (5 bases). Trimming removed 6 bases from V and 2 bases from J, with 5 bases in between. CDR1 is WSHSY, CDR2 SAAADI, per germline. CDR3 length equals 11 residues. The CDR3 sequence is CASRDTYEQYF. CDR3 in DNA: TGCGCCAGCAGGGACACCTACGAGCAGTACTTC.

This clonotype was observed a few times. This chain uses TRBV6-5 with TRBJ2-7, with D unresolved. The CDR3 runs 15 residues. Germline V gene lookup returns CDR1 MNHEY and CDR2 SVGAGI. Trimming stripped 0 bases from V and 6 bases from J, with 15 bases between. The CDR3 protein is CASSYSSSSRLEQYF. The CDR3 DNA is TGTGCCAGCAGTTACTCATCATCCAGTCGGCTCGAGCAGTACTTC.

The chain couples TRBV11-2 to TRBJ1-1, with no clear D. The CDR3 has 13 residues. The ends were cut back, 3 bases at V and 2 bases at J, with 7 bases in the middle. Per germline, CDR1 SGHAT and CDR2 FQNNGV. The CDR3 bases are TGTGCCAGCAGCTTCACAGATAACACTGAAGCTTTCTTT. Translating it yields CASSFTDNTEAFF.

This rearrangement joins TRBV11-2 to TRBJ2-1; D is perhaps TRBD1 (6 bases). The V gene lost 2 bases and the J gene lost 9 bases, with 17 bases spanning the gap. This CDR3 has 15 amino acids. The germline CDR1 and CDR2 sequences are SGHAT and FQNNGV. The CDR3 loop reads CASSLPWGLGGEQFF. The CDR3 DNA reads TGTGCCAGCAGCTTACCATGGGGTCTAGGGGGTGAGCAGTTCTTC.

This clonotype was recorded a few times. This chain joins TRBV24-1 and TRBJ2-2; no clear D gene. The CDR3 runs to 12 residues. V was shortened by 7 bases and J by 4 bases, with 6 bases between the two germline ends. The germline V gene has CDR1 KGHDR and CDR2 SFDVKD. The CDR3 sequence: CATRPGTGELFF. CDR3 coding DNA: TGTGCCACCAGGCCGGGCACCGGGGAGCTGTTTTTT.

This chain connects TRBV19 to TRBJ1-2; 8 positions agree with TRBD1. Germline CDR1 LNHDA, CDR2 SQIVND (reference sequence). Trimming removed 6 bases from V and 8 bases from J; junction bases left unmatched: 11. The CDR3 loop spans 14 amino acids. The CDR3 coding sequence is TGTGCCAGTAGGTCGCAGGGGGCAATTTGGGGCTACACCTTC. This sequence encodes CASRSQGAIWGYTF.

DNA for the CDR3: TGTGCCACCAGCAGAGTGATATTAGGAATCACCGGGGAGCTGTTTTTT. Its translation is CATSRVILGITGELFF. The rearrangement joins TRBV15 to TRBJ2-2, with D unresolved. The CDR3 loop spans 16 amino acids. Trimming took off 1 base at V and 4 bases at J, with 13 bases between the two ends. Germline lookup yields CDR1 LNHNV and CDR2 YYDKDF (reference sequence).

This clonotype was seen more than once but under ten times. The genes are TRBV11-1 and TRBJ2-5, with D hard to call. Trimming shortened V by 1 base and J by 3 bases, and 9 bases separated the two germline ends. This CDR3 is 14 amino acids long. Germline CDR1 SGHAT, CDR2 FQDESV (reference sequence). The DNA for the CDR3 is TGTGCCAGCAGCTTAGGTACAGATGAAGAGACCCAGTACTTC. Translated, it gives CASSLGTDEETQYF.

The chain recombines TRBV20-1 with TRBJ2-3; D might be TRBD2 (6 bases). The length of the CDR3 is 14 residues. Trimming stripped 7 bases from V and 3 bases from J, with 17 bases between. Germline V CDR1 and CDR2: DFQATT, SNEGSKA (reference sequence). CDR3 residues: CSVKAGIGTDTQYF. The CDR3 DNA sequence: TGCAGTGTCAAAGCGGGTATAGGGACAGATACGCAGTATTTT.

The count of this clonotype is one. DNA of the CDR3: TGTGCCAGCAGTTTTGGAGGGTCTGAGCAGCCCCAGCATTTT. Translation gives CASSFGGSEQPQHF. V usage is TRBV12-3 or TRBV12-4 and J usage is TRBJ1-5; D is undetermined. Trimming left V 3 bases short and J 7 bases short, with 13 bases between. CDR3 length: 14 amino acids.

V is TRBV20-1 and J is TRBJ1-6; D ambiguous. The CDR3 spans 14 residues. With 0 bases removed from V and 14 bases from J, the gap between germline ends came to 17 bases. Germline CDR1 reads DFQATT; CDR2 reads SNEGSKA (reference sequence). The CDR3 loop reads CSARDTPTGVTLHF. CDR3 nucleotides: TGCAGTGCTAGAGACACTCCGACTGGGGTCACCCTCCACTTT.

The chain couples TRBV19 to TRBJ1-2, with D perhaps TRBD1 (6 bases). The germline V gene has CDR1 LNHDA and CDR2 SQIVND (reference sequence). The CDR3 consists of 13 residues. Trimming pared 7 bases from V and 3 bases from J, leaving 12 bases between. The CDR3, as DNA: TGTGCCAGTAAACGGACAGCCGACTATGGCTACACCTTC. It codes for CASKRTADYGYTF.

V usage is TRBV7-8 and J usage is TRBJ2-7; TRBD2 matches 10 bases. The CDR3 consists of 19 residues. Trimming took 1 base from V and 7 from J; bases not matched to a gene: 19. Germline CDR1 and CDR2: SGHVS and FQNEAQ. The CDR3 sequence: CASSLVTGKGAGGPLEQYF. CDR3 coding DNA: TGTGCCAGCAGCTTAGTAACAGGGAAAGGAGCGGGAGGGCCTTTAGAGCAGTACTTC. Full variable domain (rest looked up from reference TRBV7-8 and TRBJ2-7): GAGVSQSPRYKVAKRGQDVALRCDPISGHVSLFWYQQALGQGPEFLTYFQNEAQLDKSGLPSDRFFAERPEGSVSTLKIQRTQQEDSAVYLCASSLVTGKGAGGPLEQYFGPGTRLTVT.